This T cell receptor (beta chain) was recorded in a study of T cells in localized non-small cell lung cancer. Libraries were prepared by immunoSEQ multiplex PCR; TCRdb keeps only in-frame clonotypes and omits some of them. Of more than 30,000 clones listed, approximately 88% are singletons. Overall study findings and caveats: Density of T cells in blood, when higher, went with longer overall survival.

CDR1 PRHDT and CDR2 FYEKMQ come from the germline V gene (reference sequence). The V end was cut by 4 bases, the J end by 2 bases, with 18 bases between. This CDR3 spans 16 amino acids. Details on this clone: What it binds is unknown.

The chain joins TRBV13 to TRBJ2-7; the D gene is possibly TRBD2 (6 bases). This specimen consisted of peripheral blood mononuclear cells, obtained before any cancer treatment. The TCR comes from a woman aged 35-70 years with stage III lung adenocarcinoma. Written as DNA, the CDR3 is TGTGCCAGCAGCTCGGCCCCAGCGGGCGCTCCCTACGAGCAGTACTTC. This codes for CASSSAPAGAPYEQYF.